This T cell receptor (beta chain) emerged from a study of naive and memory T cell subsets. Study-wide results and limits: Naive repertoires, especially CD8, held a few larger clonotypes, possibly memory cells re-expressing CD45RA.

Trimming left V 7 bases short and J 3 bases short, with 9 bases between. There are 12 residues in the CDR3. The germline V gene has CDR1 SGHAT and CDR2 FQDESV (reference sequence). A remark on this clonotype: Its antigen is as yet unknown.

The beta constant-region primer was an equimolar mix of two oligonucleotides covering TRBC1 and TRBC2. Nested alpha and beta constant-region primers with the SP2 primer drove four PCR rounds on ligated cDNA. TCRdb processed the UMI-ligation and nested PCR reads anew with MiXCR; each CDR3 protein has one entry. The data show around 93,000 distinct CDR3 sequences, about 11% seen once. This sequence was found in a human donor in good health. This chain joins TRBV11-1 and TRBJ1-2; D call uncertain. The specimen was naive CD4+ T cells from blood. The chain's CDR3 is CASIDTDYGYTF. For the CDR3, the DNA is TGTGCCAGCATAGACACCGACTATGGCTACACCTTC. Full variable domain (missing parts from reference TRBV11-1 and TRBJ1-2): EAEVAQSPRYKITEKSQAVAFWCDPISGHATLYWYRQILGQGPELLVQFQDESVVDDSQLPKDRFSAERLKGVDSTLKIQPAELGDSAMYLCASIDTDYGYTFGSGTRLTVV.